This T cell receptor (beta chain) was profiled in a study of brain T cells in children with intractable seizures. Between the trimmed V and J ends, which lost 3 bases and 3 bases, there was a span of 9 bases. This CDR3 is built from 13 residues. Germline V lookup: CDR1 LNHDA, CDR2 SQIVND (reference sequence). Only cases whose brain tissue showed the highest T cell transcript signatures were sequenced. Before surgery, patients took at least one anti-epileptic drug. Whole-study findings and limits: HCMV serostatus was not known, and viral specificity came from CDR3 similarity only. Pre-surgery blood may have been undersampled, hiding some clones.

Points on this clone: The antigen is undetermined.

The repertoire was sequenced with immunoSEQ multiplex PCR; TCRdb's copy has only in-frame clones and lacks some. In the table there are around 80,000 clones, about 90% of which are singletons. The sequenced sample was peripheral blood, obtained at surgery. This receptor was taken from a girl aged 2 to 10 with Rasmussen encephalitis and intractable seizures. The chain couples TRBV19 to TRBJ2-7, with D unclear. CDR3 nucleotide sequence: TGTGCCAGTAGTATTACCACCTACTACGAGCAGTACTTC. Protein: CASSITTYYEQYF.